These 24 T cell receptor beta chains came from one sample sequenced in a study of blood T cell repertoires in COVID-19. The data were produced by immunoSEQ multiplex PCR, yet TCRdb's version contains in-frame clones alone and is incomplete. The sample shows roughly 410,000 clones, around 87% of them seen only once. The sequenced material came from peripheral blood. The receptors come from a woman aged 60 to 75 with COVID-19, enrolled during active disease.

The chain has TRBV19 and TRBJ2-1, with 14 bases fitting TRBD2. CDR3 size: 15 residues. The trim removed 8 bases at V and 7 bases at J, leaving 7 bases unmatched. Germline V gene sequence: CDR1 LNHDA, CDR2 SQIVND (reference sequence). CDR3 DNA sequence: TGTGCCAGTGAGACTAGCGGGGGGGCTTGGAATGAGCAGTTCTTC. Encoded protein: CASETSGGAWNEQFF.

The chain has TRBV27 and TRBJ2-2, with D possibly being TRBD2 (7 bases). In germline, CDR1 is MNHEY, CDR2 SMNVEV (reference sequence). V was clipped by 5 bases and J by 9 bases, with 16 bases between them. The CDR3 extends over 14 amino acids. The CDR3 spells CASSRTRGSRELFF. The CDR3 region has the DNA TGTGCCAGCAGTCGGACTAGGGGGTCCCGGGAGCTGTTTTTT.

The V and J genes are TRBV6-6 and TRBJ1-2; TRBD1 is a possible D gene (5 bases). The germline V gene encodes CDR1 MNHNY and CDR2 SVGAGI (reference sequence). Trimming shortened V by 2 bases and J by 4 bases, and 17 bases separated the two germline ends. The CDR3 covers 16 residues. CDR3 coding DNA: TGTGCCAGCAGTTACATTCAGGGATCAGAGATCTATGGCTACACCTTC. Translated, it gives CASSYIQGSEIYGYTF.

The rearrangement joins TRBV29-1 to TRBJ1-1, with 10 bases fitting TRBD1. J lost 3 bases, V lost 6 bases, and 7 bases had no gene match. CDR1 and CDR2 (germline): SQVTM, ANQGSEA. The CDR3 sequence is 14 residues long. The CDR3 sequence is CSVRRTGGDTEAFF. The CDR3 bases are TGCAGCGTCCGACGGACAGGGGGGGACACTGAAGCTTTCTTT.

This clone was recorded once. The chain joins TRBV5-1 to TRBJ2-3; D is uncertain. The V end was cut by 1 base, the J end by 2 bases, with 8 bases between. Germline V gene sequence: CDR1 SGHRS, CDR2 YFSETQ. The CDR3 extends over 14 amino acids. DNA for the CDR3: TGCGCCAGCAGCTTGACGAGGTACACAGATACGCAGTATTTT. Amino acid sequence: CASSLTRYTDTQYF. The variable domain in full, completed from reference TRBV5-1 and TRBJ2-3, reads KAGVTQTPRYLIKTRGQQVTLSCSPISGHRSVSWYQQTPGQGLQFLFEYFSETQRNKGNFPGRFSGRQFSNSRSEMNVSTLELGDSALYLCASSLTRYTDTQYFGPGTRLTVL.

The rearrangement uses TRBV5-1 and TRBJ2-7, with TRBD2 matching over 11 bases. This CDR3 has 14 amino acids. CDR1 and CDR2 from the germline V gene are SGHRS and YFSETQ. Trimming took 4 bases from V and 2 from J; bases not matched to a gene: 2. CDR3 amino acids: CASSATSGTYEQYF. Here the CDR3 DNA reads TGCGCCAGCAGCGCGACTAGCGGGACCTACGAGCAGTACTTC.

V gene TRBV7-9 combines with J gene TRBJ1-5, with D unclear. V shed 1 base and J shed 7 bases, with 8 bases lying between them. CDR1 and CDR2 (germline): SEHNR, FQNEAQ (reference sequence). The CDR3 extends over 13 amino acids. The CDR3 spells CASSLERLQPQHF. As DNA, the CDR3 is TGTGCCAGCAGCTTAGAGAGGCTCCAGCCCCAGCATTTT.

This chain uses TRBV10-1 with TRBJ2-1, with D possibly being TRBD2 (5 bases). This CDR3 contains 16 residues. V shed 1 base and J shed 0 bases, with 10 bases lying between them. Germline V gives CDR1 WNHNN, CDR2 SYGVQD (reference sequence). CDR3 amino acids: CASSEWRASSYNEQFF. CDR3 DNA: TGCGCCAGCAGTGAGTGGCGGGCTAGCTCCTACAATGAGCAGTTCTTC.

The J gene is TRBJ2-2, the V gene TRBV9, with 7 bases lining up with TRBD1. The CDR3 is 16 residues long. J lost 0 bases, V lost 6 bases, and 8 bases had no gene match. Germline CDR1 is SGDLS and CDR2 is YYNGEE. The CDR3 region is CASTGQINANTGELFF. CDR3 nucleotide sequence: TGTGCCAGCACGGGACAGATTAACGCGAACACCGGGGAGCTGTTTTTT.

The genes are TRBV6-5 and TRBJ2-1; D may be TRBD1 (5 bases). CDR3 length: 13 residues. Germline V lookup: CDR1 MNHEY, CDR2 SVGAGI. With 5 bases removed from V and 9 bases from J, the gap between germline ends came to 14 bases. The CDR3 nucleotides are TGTGCCAGCAGTCCCCAGGGCCCCGGTGAGCAGTTCTTC. It encodes CASSPQGPGEQFF.

The genes are TRBV29-1 and TRBJ2-1; 7 bases line up with TRBD2. Germline CDR1 reads SQVTM; CDR2 reads ANQGSEA. This CDR3 has 17 amino acids. The ends lost 6 bases at V and 0 bases at J; junction bases unmatched: 14. As DNA, the CDR3 is TGCAGCGTCGCGGGAGCTAGCGGCCTTTACTCCTACAATGAGCAGTTCTTC. This sequence encodes CSVAGASGLYSYNEQFF.

V is TRBV28 and J is TRBJ1-3; D is unresolved. The CDR3 has 14 residues. V was pared by 3 bases and J by 4 bases, with 10 bases between. Germline V lookup: CDR1 MDHEN, CDR2 SYDVKM. The DNA of the CDR3 is TGTGCCAGCAGTTTTGAGCTAAAGGGAAACACCATATATTTT. It yields the protein CASSFELKGNTIYF.

This clone was detected only once. CDR3 sequence reads: CASSDTPYNEQFF. CDR3 sequence (DNA): TGTGCCAGCTCGGACACCCCATACAATGAGCAGTTCTTC. The chain joins TRBV12-3 or TRBV12-4 to TRBJ2-1; D may be TRBD1 (5 bases). CDR3 size: 13 residues. V was pared by 8 bases and J by 4 bases, with 12 bases between.

The rearrangement uses TRBV19 and TRBJ1-5; D is unclear. The CDR3 contains 14 residues. CDR1 and CDR2 from the germline V gene are LNHDA and SQIVND (reference sequence). V was trimmed by 0 bases and J by 1 base, leaving 4 bases between them. The CDR3 DNA reads as TGTGCCAGTAGTATAGATGGCAGCAATCAGCCCCAGCATTTT. This gives the protein CASSIDGSNQPQHF.

The V gene is TRBV11-2, the J gene TRBJ1-2; D is ambiguous. CDR3 length: 12 residues. V lost 5 bases and J 0 bases, leaving 4 bases between the germline ends. The germline CDR1 and CDR2 sequences are SGHAT and FQNNGV. The CDR3 loop is CASSPTNYGYTF. Here the CDR3 DNA reads TGTGCCAGCAGCCCAACTAACTATGGCTACACCTTC.

This clone has just a few counts. This chain links TRBV24-1 with TRBJ2-3, with D perhaps matching TRBD1 (6 bases). V shed 2 bases and J shed 1 base, with 15 bases lying between them. Germline values: CDR1 KGHDR, CDR2 SFDVKD. CDR3 length: 17 residues. The CDR3 nucleotides read TGTGCCACCAGTGATTCCCAACAGGGTTGGGGCACAGATACGCAGTATTTT. It codes for CATSDSQQGWGTDTQYF.

A few counts support this clone. The chain links TRBV19 to TRBJ2-1, with 9 bases fitting TRBD1. Germline lookup yields CDR1 LNHDA and CDR2 SQIVND (reference sequence). The V gene end was trimmed by 5 bases and the J gene end by 5 bases; junction bases not matched to a gene: 7. The CDR3 covers 15 residues. For the CDR3, the DNA is TGTGCCAGTAGTTACCTGGGGACAGGGCACAATGAGCAGTTCTTC. Its translation: CASSYLGTGHNEQFF.

About this clone itself: This sequence may be a read error, since a much larger clone differs from it by one base. The CDR3 spells CVSSGHRDPYEQYF. CDR3 in DNA: TGTGTCAGCAGCGGGCACAGGGATCCCTACGAGCAGTACTTC. The V gene is TRBV11-2, the J gene TRBJ2-7; D could derive from TRBD1 or TRBD2 (6 bases each). The germline V gene encodes CDR1 SGHAT and CDR2 FQNNGV. CDR3 size: 14 residues. The full variable domain, rest sourced from reference TRBV11-2 and TRBJ2-7, is EAGVAQSPRYKIIEKRQSVAFWCNPISGHATLYWYQQILGQGPKLLIQFQNNGVVDDSQLPKDRFSAERLKGVDSTLKIQPAKLEDSAVYLCVSSGHRDPYEQYFGPGTRLTVT.

The chain joins TRBV9 to TRBJ1-3; D is possibly TRBD1 (6 bases). V was cut by 0 bases and J by 0 bases, with 7 bases left in between. The germline V gene encodes CDR1 SGDLS and CDR2 YYNGEE. The CDR3 covers 15 residues. For the CDR3, the DNA is TGTGCCAGCAGCGTAGACAGGGACTCTGGAAACACCATATATTTT. Residues: CASSVDRDSGNTIYF. Full variable domain (remainder filled in from reference TRBV9 and TRBJ1-3): DSGVTQTPKHLITATGQRVTLRCSPRSGDLSVYWYQQSLDQGLQFLIQYYNGEERAKGNILERFSAQQFPDLHSELNLSSLELGDSALYFCASSVDRDSGNTIYFGEGSWLTVV.

The chain links TRBV4-2 to TRBJ1-6; D uncertain. The CDR3 totals 14 residues. V was shortened by 0 bases and J by 3 bases, with 3 bases between the two germline ends. Looked up from germline, CDR1 is LGHNA and CDR2 is YNFKEQ. The CDR3 bases are TGTGCCAGCAGCCAAGACAGCTATAATTCACCCCTCCACTTT. Encoded protein: CASSQDSYNSPLHF.

The J gene is TRBJ1-3, the V gene TRBV5-4; TRBD1 matches 7 bases. CDR3 length equals 15 residues. Germline V lookup: CDR1 SGHNT, CDR2 YYREEE (reference sequence). The junction had 4 bases not matched to a gene; V was cut back by 4 bases and J by 0 bases. The CDR3 reads CASSKQGTSGNTIYF. The CDR3 DNA follows: TGTGCCAGCAGCAAACAGGGGACCTCTGGAAACACCATATATTTT.

The gene calls are TRBV5-1 and TRBJ2-3, with D perhaps TRBD2 (7 bases). Germline V gene lookup returns CDR1 SGHRS and CDR2 YFSETQ. V dropped 4 bases and J dropped 3 bases, with 27 bases sitting between them. The CDR3 consists of 19 residues. The CDR3 protein is CASSHVGLSRGAVTDTQYF. The CDR3 DNA follows: TGCGCCAGCAGCCATGTGGGGCTCTCCCGGGGGGCCGTGACAGATACGCAGTATTTT.

The chain has TRBV19 and TRBJ1-2; possible D gene TRBD1, 6 bases. CDR1 is LNHDA and CDR2 is SQIVND in the germline V gene (reference sequence). This CDR3 contains 13 residues. The V end was cut by 7 bases, the J end by 8 bases, with 17 bases between. CDR3 coding DNA: TGTGCCAGTACCGATGCCTGGGGGGGCGGCTACACCTTC. Translating it yields CASTDAWGGGYTF.

The chain is built from TRBV5-4 and TRBJ2-7, with 9 bases identical to TRBD1. CDR3 length: 16 amino acids. With V trimmed by 0 bases and J by 6 bases, 10 bases remained unmatched. Per the germline V gene, CDR1 is SGHNT and CDR2 is YYREEE (reference sequence). As DNA, the CDR3 is TGTGCCAGCAGCTTGGGAGGACCGGGACAGGGAGGCGAGCAGTACTTC. This gives the protein CASSLGGPGQGGEQYF.